These 26 T cell receptor beta chains were sequenced from one sample in a study of blood T cell repertoires in COVID-19. Libraries were prepared by immunoSEQ multiplex PCR; TCRdb keeps only in-frame clonotypes and omits some of them. The sample has about 310,000 clones; approximately 88% are singletons. The material sequenced was PBMCs or T cells enriched from blood (not recorded which). The receptors come from a man aged 55 to 70 who had recovered from COVID-19.

The chain combines TRBV7-2 with TRBJ2-7; the match to TRBD2 covers 12 bases. The CDR3 loop spans 15 amino acids. Germline V gives CDR1 SGHTA, CDR2 FQGNSA. The ends lost 5 bases at V and 3 bases at J; junction bases unmatched: 5. CDR3 DNA: TGTGCCAGCAGCACGGGACTAGCGGGCGTCTACGAGCAGTACTTC. Protein sequence: CASSTGLAGVYEQYF.

This clone was picked up one time. The CDR3: CASSERGLRRADTQYF. The CDR3 DNA sequence: TGTGCCAGCAGTGAAAGGGGTCTTAGGAGGGCAGATACGCAGTATTTT. The chain links TRBV6-1 to TRBJ2-3, with D maybe TRBD2 (6 bases). The CDR3 spans 16 residues. V dropped 2 bases and J dropped 4 bases, with 16 bases sitting between them. Per germline, CDR1 MNHNS and CDR2 SASEGT.

This rearrangement joins TRBV4-2 to TRBJ2-7; 9 bases align to TRBD2. Germline V gene data show CDR1 as LGHNA and CDR2 as YNFKEQ. V gave up 0 bases and J gave up 2 bases; unmatched junction bases: 5. This CDR3 comprises 16 residues. The CDR3 region is CASSQEALAGTYEQYF. CDR3 coding DNA: TGTGCCAGCAGCCAAGAAGCCCTAGCGGGAACCTACGAGCAGTACTTC.

The rearrangement uses TRBV15 and TRBJ2-5; 9 bases line up with TRBD2. Germline V gene sequence: CDR1 LNHNV, CDR2 YYDKDF (reference sequence). V was pared by 2 bases and J by 5 bases, with 9 bases of the junction left unmatched. The length of the CDR3 is 16 residues. CDR3 coding DNA: TGTGCCACCAGCAGAATCGCAACTAGCGGGTGGGAGACCCAGTACTTC. The encoded protein is CATSRIATSGWETQYF.

Only one count was recorded for this clone. The identical CDR3 is also encoded by other nucleotide sequences in the sample. The CDR3 DNA reads TGTGCCAGCAGTTACAAGGGCAGGGGCACTGAAGCTTTCTTT. Encoded protein: CASSYKGRGTEAFF. This chain links TRBV6-5 with TRBJ1-1; D may be TRBD1 (6 bases). Between the trimmed V and J ends, which lost 2 bases and 4 bases, there was a span of 11 bases. This CDR3 spans 14 amino acids. Germline V gene lookup returns CDR1 MNHEY and CDR2 SVGAGI.

V usage is TRBV9 and J usage is TRBJ2-3; D possibly corresponds to TRBD1 (5 bases). Germline values: CDR1 SGDLS, CDR2 YYNGEE. V lost 4 bases and J lost 2, with 14 bases in between. The CDR3 runs 15 residues. The CDR3 loop reads CASSLGQIYTDTQYF. DNA of the CDR3: TGTGCCAGCAGCCTGGGGCAGATTTACACAGATACGCAGTATTTT. Full variable domain (missing parts from reference TRBV9 and TRBJ2-3): DSGVTQTPKHLITATGQRVTLRCSPRSGDLSVYWYQQSLDQGLQFLIQYYNGEERAKGNILERFSAQQFPDLHSELNLSSLELGDSALYFCASSLGQIYTDTQYFGPGTRLTVL.

The chain links TRBV9 to TRBJ2-7; the match to TRBD2 covers 13 bases. With 4 bases clipped from V and 1 base from J, the junction kept 8 bases outside the gene matches. The CDR3 consists of 17 residues. Germline V CDR1 and CDR2: SGDLS, YYNGEE. CDR3 nucleotide sequence: TGTGCCAGCAGCCCCGTGGGGACTAGCGGGAATTCCTACGAGCAGTACTTC. Its protein is CASSPVGTSGNSYEQYF.

The chain has TRBV5-6 and TRBJ1-2, with D unclear. The CDR3 runs to 15 residues. V lost 4 bases to trimming and J lost 0 bases, with 13 bases between them. Looked up from germline, CDR1 is SGHDT and CDR2 is YYEEEE. CDR3 DNA sequence: TGTGCCAGCAGCCCCGCCCCGGGAGCTAACTATGGCTACACCTTC. Translating it yields CASSPAPGANYGYTF. The full variable domain, with the rest looked up from reference TRBV5-6 and TRBJ1-2, is DAGVTQSPTHLIKTRGQQVTLRCSPKSGHDTVSWYQQALGQGPQFIFQYYEEEERQRGNFPDRFSGHQFPNYSSELNVNALLLGDSALYLCASSPAPGANYGYTFGSGTRLTVV.

The J gene is TRBJ2-6, the V gene TRBV14; D is unclear. The CDR3 length is 14 residues. V shed 6 bases and J shed 0 bases, with 6 bases lying between them. The germline V gene encodes CDR1 SGHDN and CDR2 FVKESK. CDR3 amino acids: CASSHTSGANVLTF. In DNA, the CDR3 is TGTGCCAGCAGTCACACCTCTGGGGCCAACGTCCTGACTTTC.

The V call is TRBV9, the J call TRBJ2-7; D perhaps matches TRBD2 (6 bases). CDR3 length equals 14 residues. The ends were cut back, 5 bases at V and 2 bases at J, with 14 bases in the middle. Per the germline V gene, CDR1 is SGDLS and CDR2 is YYNGEE. The CDR3 loop reads CASSAGTSTYEQYF. The CDR3 nucleotides read TGTGCCAGCAGTGCCGGGACTTCAACCTACGAGCAGTACTTC. The entire variable domain, with the rest obtained from reference TRBV9 and TRBJ2-7, is as follows: DSGVTQTPKHLITATGQRVTLRCSPRSGDLSVYWYQQSLDQGLQFLIQYYNGEERAKGNILERFSAQQFPDLHSELNLSSLELGDSALYFCASSAGTSTYEQYFGPGTRLTVT.

The gene calls are TRBV3-1 (or the pseudogene TRBV3-2) and TRBJ2-7; 9 bases match TRBD1. The CDR3 is 15 residues long. The trim removed 5 bases at V and 1 base at J, leaving 6 bases unmatched. Germline V lookup: CDR1 LGHDT, CDR2 YNNKEL (reference sequence). For the CDR3, the DNA is TGTGCCAGCAGCAGGGCCGGGACAGGGTCCTACGAGCAGTACTTC. Protein: CASSRAGTGSYEQYF.

The chain carries TRBV2 and TRBJ1-5; unclear D gene. The V gene's germline CDR1 is SNHLY and CDR2 FYNNEI. The germline V and J ends were trimmed by 1 base and 7 bases, with 11 bases remaining between them. This CDR3 has 14 amino acids. CDR3 bases: TGTGCCAGCAGTGAAGGGCAGCGAAGCCAGCCCCAGCATTTT. Protein product: CASSEGQRSQPQHF.

The chain employs TRBV5-1 and TRBJ2-1; 8 nucleotides agree with TRBD2. The V segment lost 4 bases and the J segment 10 bases; nucleotides outside the gene matches: 10. The CDR3 runs to 14 residues. Per the germline V gene, CDR1 is SGHRS and CDR2 is YFSETQ. CDR3 in DNA: TGCGCCAGCAGCGACACCGGGACTAGTTACGAGCAGTTCTTC. Protein: CASSDTGTSYEQFF.

The rearrangement uses TRBV5-1 and TRBJ1-2; D may be TRBD1 (5 bases). This CDR3 is 14 amino acids long. Trimming took 4 bases from V and 2 from J, leaving 12 bases between them. Germline lookup yields CDR1 SGHRS and CDR2 YFSETQ. The CDR3 nucleotides read TGCGCCAGCAGCCCGACGGGGGGGAACTATGGCTACACCTTC. It codes for CASSPTGGNYGYTF.

This chain links TRBV3-1 (or the pseudogene TRBV3-2) with TRBJ2-1, with D unresolved. CDR1 is LGHDT, CDR2 YNNKEL, per germline (reference sequence). V gave up 2 bases and J gave up 7 bases, with 3 bases separating them. CDR3 length: 11 amino acids. The CDR3 DNA reads as TGTGCCAGCAGCCAACGTAATGAGCAGTTCTTC. It encodes CASSQRNEQFF.

V and J are TRBV19 and TRBJ1-5; 10 bases align to TRBD1. Germline CDR1 LNHDA, CDR2 SQIVND (reference sequence). The CDR3 consists of 17 residues. V trimming: 5 bases; J trimming: 7 bases; junction bases outside the gene matches: 14. DNA for the CDR3: TGTGCCAGTAGTGTCAGGACAGGGGGACCTCCGGGGCAGCCCCAGCATTTT. This sequence encodes CASSVRTGGPPGQPQHF.

The chain has TRBV3-1 (or the pseudogene TRBV3-2) and TRBJ1-1; the match to TRBD1 covers 7 bases. This CDR3 has 14 residues. Germline CDR1 and CDR2: LGHDT and YNNKEL (reference sequence). Losses at the gene ends were 2 bases for V and 0 bases for J; bases not matched to a gene: 0. The chain's CDR3 is CASSQTGVNTEAFF. Here the CDR3 DNA reads TGTGCCAGCAGCCAAACAGGGGTGAACACTGAAGCTTTCTTT.

The CDR3 nucleotides are TGTGCCAGCAGCCAGACCTGGACAGGGGTTATGAACACTGAAGCTTTCTTT. This translates into CASSQTWTGVMNTEAFF. V and J are TRBV3-1 (or the pseudogene TRBV3-2) and TRBJ1-1; TRBD1 agrees at 9 bases. The germline CDR1 and CDR2 sequences are LGHDT and YNNKEL (reference sequence). This CDR3 has 17 residues. J gave up 0 bases and V 3 bases, and 8 bases lay outside the gene matches.

V and J are TRBV29-1 and TRBJ1-2, with TRBD1 matching 10 bases. V lost 6 bases to trimming and J lost 6 bases; unmatched junction nucleotides: 7. Germline loops: CDR1 SQVTM, CDR2 ANQGSEA. The CDR3 has 13 amino acids. The chain's CDR3 is CSVGKGQGHGYTF. CDR3 sequence (DNA): TGCAGCGTGGGTAAGGGACAGGGGCATGGCTACACCTTC.

Of note for this clone: One end of the junction does not line up with germline, which may come from a read error. Here the CDR3 reads CASSVRLEPSAF. CDR3 DNA: TGTGCCAGCAGTGTCCGTTTGGAACCAAGCGCCTTC. The chain couples TRBV28 to TRBJ1-2, with D hard to call. Germline V gene sequence: CDR1 MDHEN, CDR2 SYDVKM. The length of the CDR3 is 12 residues.

CDR3 region: CASSLYNRVIDEAFF. The CDR3 bases are TGTGCCAGCAGCCTATACAACAGGGTAATCGATGAAGCTTTCTTT. The rearrangement joins TRBV13 to TRBJ1-1; possibly TRBD1 for D (6 bases). This CDR3 has 15 amino acids. V was shortened by 5 bases and J by 7 bases, with 20 bases between the two germline ends. Germline CDR1 PRHDT, CDR2 FYEKMQ (reference sequence). The variable domain in full, with the rest retrieved from reference TRBV13 and TRBJ1-1, is AAGVIQSPRHLIKEKRETATLKCYPIPRHDTVYWYQQGPGQDPQFLISFYEKMQSDKGSIPDRFSAQQFSDYHSELNMSSLELGDSALYFCASSLYNRVIDEAFFGQGTRLTVV.

This clone was counted only a few times. The chain joins TRBV5-1 to TRBJ1-2; D unresolved. The CDR3 sequence is 13 residues long. The V gene lost 0 bases and the J gene lost 1 base, with 4 bases spanning the gap. Per germline, CDR1 SGHRS and CDR2 YFSETQ. The chain's CDR3 is CASSLVNNYGYTF. The DNA for the CDR3 is TGCGCCAGCAGCTTGGTTAATAACTATGGCTACACCTTC.

The chain combines TRBV7-9 with TRBJ2-1; 7 nucleotides line up with TRBD2. This CDR3 spans 17 amino acids. Germline V lookup: CDR1 SEHNR, CDR2 FQNEAQ (reference sequence). V shed 4 bases and J 8 bases; nucleotides not matched to a gene: 17. DNA for the CDR3: TGTGCCAGCAGCTCATATCCCGGGCGGGAGTTCGGGGATGAGCAGTTCTTC. This translates into CASSSYPGREFGDEQFF.

The chain has TRBV5-1 and TRBJ1-5; D is uncertain. Trimming cost V 0 bases and J 9 bases, with 13 bases left between them. The germline CDR1 and CDR2 sequences are SGHRS and YFSETQ. This CDR3 is 14 amino acids long. DNA for the CDR3: TGCGCCAGCAGCTTGGAAGGAGGGTCGGGGCCCCAGCATTTT. It specifies CASSLEGGSGPQHF.

A single count supports this clone. The chain links TRBV24-1 to TRBJ2-5, with 10 bases that match TRBD1. The CDR3 loop spans 14 amino acids. Germline trimming cut 7 bases from V and 4 bases from J; bases unmatched to any gene: 5. Per germline, CDR1 KGHDR and CDR2 SFDVKD. The CDR3 sequence is CATSPGQGTETQYF. The CDR3 bases are TGTGCCACCAGCCCGGGACAGGGGACAGAGACCCAGTACTTC.

Comments on this clone: Germline and junction disagree at one end, which may indicate a read error. The chain is built from TRBV7-2 and TRBJ1-4; 11 bases are a match to TRBD1. In germline, CDR1 is SGHTA, CDR2 FQGNSA. This CDR3 comprises 18 residues. The CDR3 nucleotides read TGTGCCAGCAGCGTAGCGAGCCTAGGGACAGGGGGTGGGGAAAAACTGTTTTTT. This gives the protein CASSVASLGTGGGEKLFF.